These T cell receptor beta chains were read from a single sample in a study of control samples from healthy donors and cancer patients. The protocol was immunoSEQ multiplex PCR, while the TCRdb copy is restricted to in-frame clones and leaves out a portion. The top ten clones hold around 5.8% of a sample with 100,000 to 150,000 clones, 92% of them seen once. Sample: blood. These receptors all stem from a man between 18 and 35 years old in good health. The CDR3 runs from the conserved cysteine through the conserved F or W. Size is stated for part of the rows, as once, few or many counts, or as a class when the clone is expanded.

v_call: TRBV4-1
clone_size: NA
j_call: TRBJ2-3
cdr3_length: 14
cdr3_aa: CASSQIGLATTQYF

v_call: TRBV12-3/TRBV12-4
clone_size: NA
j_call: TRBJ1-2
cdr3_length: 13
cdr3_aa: CASGRVGESGYTF

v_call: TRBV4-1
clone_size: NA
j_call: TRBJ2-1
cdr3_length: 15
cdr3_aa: CASSQAGGLYNEQFF

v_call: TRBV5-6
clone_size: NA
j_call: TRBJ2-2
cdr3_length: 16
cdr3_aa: CATSRPGDMVSGELFF

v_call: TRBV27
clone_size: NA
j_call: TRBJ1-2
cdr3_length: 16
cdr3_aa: CASSPHYGQGADGYTF

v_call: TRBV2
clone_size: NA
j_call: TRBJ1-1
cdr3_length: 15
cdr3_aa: CASRADRGLNTEAFF

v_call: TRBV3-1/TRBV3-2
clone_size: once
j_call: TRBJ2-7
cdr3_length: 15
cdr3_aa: CASKDVGQGHYEQYF

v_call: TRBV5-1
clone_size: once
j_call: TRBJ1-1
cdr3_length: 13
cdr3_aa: CASSLGGGTEAFF

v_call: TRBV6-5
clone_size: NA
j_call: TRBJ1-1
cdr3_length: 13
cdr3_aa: CASSYSRVGEAFF

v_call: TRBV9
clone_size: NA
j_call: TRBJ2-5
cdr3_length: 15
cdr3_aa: CASSVTGDWGGTQYF

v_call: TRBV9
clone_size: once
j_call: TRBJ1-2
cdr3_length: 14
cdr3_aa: CASSAGTGSQGYTF

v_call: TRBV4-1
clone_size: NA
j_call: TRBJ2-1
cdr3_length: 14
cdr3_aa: CASRGTGGYNEQFF

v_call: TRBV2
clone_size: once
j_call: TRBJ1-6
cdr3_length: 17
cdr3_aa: CASSEIGQVSYNSPLHF

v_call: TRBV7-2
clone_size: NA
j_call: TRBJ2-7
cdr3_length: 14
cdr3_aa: CASSNAGGSYEQYF

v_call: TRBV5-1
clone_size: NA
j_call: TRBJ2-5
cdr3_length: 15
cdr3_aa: CASSLARVVGETQYF

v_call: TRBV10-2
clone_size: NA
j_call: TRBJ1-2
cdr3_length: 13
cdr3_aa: CATGTGSNYGYTF

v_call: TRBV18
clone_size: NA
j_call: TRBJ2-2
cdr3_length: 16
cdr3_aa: CASSPQRVPNTGELFF

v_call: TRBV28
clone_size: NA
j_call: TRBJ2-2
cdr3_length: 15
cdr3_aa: CASSLRSPNTGELFF

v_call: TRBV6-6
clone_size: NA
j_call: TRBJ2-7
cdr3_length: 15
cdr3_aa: CASSTGTSGGHEQYF

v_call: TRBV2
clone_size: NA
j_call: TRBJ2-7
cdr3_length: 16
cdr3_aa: CASSEAWGTGRYEQYF

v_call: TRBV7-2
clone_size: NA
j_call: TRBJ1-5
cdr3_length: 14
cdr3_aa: CASSSTGENQPQHF

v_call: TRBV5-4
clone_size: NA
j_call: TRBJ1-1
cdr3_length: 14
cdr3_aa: CASSSPGQNTEAFF

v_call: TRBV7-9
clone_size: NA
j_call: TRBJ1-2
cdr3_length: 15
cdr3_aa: CASSLVGTEDYGYTF

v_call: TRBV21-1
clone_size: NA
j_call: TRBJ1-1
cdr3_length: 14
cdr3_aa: CASSKLAGNTEAFF

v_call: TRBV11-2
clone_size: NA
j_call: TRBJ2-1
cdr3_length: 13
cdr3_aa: CASVGTSTDEQFF

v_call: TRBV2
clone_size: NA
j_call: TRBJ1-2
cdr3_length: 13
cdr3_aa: CASSEILNYGYTF

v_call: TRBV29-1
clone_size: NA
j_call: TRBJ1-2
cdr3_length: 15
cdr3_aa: CSVPIPGQGPYGYTF

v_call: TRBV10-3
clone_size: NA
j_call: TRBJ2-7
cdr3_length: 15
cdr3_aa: CAISQNGQGNYEQYF

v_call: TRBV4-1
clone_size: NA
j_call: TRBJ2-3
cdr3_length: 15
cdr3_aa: CASSQEQISADTQYF

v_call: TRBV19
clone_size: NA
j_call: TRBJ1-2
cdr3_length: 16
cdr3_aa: CASSILVQPGRYGYTF

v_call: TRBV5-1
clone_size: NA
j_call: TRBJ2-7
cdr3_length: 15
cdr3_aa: CASSWTDREDYEQYF

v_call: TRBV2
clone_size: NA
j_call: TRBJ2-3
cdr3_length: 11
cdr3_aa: CASRWRDTQYF

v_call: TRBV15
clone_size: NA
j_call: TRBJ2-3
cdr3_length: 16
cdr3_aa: CATSRGTSETTDTQYF

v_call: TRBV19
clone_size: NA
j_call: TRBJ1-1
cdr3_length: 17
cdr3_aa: CASSISPGQGGNTEAFF

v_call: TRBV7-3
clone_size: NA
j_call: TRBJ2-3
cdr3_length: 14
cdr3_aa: CASSSYVGTDTQYF

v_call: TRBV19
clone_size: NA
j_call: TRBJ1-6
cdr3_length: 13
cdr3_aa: CASSTESSDPLHF

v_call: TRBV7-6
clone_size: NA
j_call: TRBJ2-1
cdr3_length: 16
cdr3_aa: CASSLGTSGGYNEQFF